The clone carrying this T cell receptor beta chain was observed a single time. No antigen is known for it. Per the original data handling: For the immunoSEQ data, sequences were junction-only without quality scores, so filtering differed. The repertoire was sequenced with immunoSEQ multiplex PCR; TCRdb's copy has only in-frame clones and lacks some. For V, J and clone size, that table is used; D and trimming come from the DNA. The repertoire holds roughly 2,500,000 clones, with approximately 93% as singletons. Among the donors, all were Caucasian adults who lived in Nashville, Tennessee. The germline V and J ends were trimmed by 9 bases and 4 bases, with 25 bases remaining between them. Germline CDR1 is LNHDA and CDR2 is SQIVND (reference sequence). CDR3 length: 17 amino acids. The sample originates from a study of shared clonotypes between healthy human individuals. Study results and caveats: Sequencing depth was a factor that was expected to affect clonotype sharing among donors.

This chain connects TRBV19 to TRBJ1-5; D might be TRBD1 (6 bases). Sample: naive CD4+ T cells from PBMCs. Described subset: CD45RA+ positively selected. This sequence originates from a man younger than 30 in good health. Some clones in this sample may be carry-over from other donors' samples. The CDR3 region has the DNA TGTGCCAGCAAGCTCAGGACGGGGGCGTATGGAAATCAGCCCCAGCATTTT. Protein product: CASKLRTGAYGNQPQHF. Based on the CDR3 plus reference TRBV19 and TRBJ1-5, the full variable domain is DGGITQSPKYLFRKEGQNVTLSCEQNLNHDAMYWYRQDPGQGLRLIYYSQIVNDFQKGDIAEGYSVSREKKESFPLTVTSAQKNPTAFYLCASKLRTGAYGNQPQHFGDGTRLSIL.